This is a list of T cell receptor beta chains from one sample in a study of blood T cells in healthy people across ages. From the 5' RACE reads, TCRdb called clonotypes with MiXCR, one entry per CDR3 protein. The sample lists about 770,000 distinct CDR3 sequences; around 42% were seen once. Sequenced: blood. The receptors here all came from a man between 60 and 75 years old in good health. Each CDR3 is given with its conserved first and last residue. The order of the fields is D gene, J gene, V gene, clone size, CDR3 protein, CDR3 DNA. A D gene is named only where the DNA matches it firmly. The size entry is marked missing in some rows and otherwise reads once, few, many or a size class.

TRBD2	TRBJ2-1	TRBV9	few	CASSGGGELSEQFF	TGTGCCAGCAGCGGGGGGGGAGAGCTAAGTGAGCAGTTCTTC
.	TRBJ2-3	TRBV5-1	.	CASSLIDTFSTDTQYF	TGCGCCAGCAGCTTGATAGACACCTTTAGCACAGATACGCAGTATTTT
TRBD2	TRBJ2-2	TRBV3-1	.	CASSHGGGAVTGELFF	TGTGCCAGCAGCCACGGCGGGGGGGCCGTCACCGGGGAGCTGTTTTTT
.	TRBJ2-7	TRBV9	.	CASSVEATTYEQYF	TGTGCCAGCAGCGTAGAGGCGACAACTTACGAGCAGTACTTC
.	TRBJ1-2	TRBV12-3/TRBV12-4	.	CASSFYRDGYTF	TGTGCCAGCAGTTTCTACAGGGATGGCTACACCTTC
TRBD1	TRBJ2-1	TRBV11-2	.	CASSRTGGWDEQFF	TGTGCCAGCAGTCGTACAGGGGGCTGGGATGAGCAGTTCTTC
.	TRBJ1-2	TRBV6-6	.	CASRQRDIGYGYTF	TGTGCCAGCAGGCAGCGGGACATAGGCTATGGCTACACCTTC
TRBD1	TRBJ2-1	TRBV9	few	CASSGQGFDEQFF	TGTGCCAGCAGCGGACAGGGGTTCGATGAGCAGTTCTTC
.	TRBJ2-7	TRBV11-1	.	CASSPKSGLTYEQYF	TGTGCCAGCAGCCCTAAATCGGGACTTACCTACGAGCAGTACTTC
TRBD2	TRBJ2-1	TRBV6-5	.	CASSTRSSPGGSRDEQFF	TGTGCCAGCAGTACCCGATCGAGCCCGGGGGGGAGTAGGGATGAGCAGTTCTTC
.	TRBJ2-7	TRBV19	.	CASSMPMAGTYEQYF	TGTGCCAGTAGTATGCCCATGGCAGGAACCTACGAGCAGTACTTC
TRBD1	TRBJ1-5	TRBV9	.	CASSVGGGADQPQHF	TGTGCCAGCAGCGTAGGAGGGGGCGCGGATCAGCCCCAGCATTTT
TRBD1	TRBJ2-3	TRBV28	.	CASTRQGSADTQYF	TGTGCCAGCACAAGACAGGGCAGCGCAGATACGCAGTATTTT
TRBD2	TRBJ2-7	TRBV6-6	many	CASRTGGGYEQYF	TGTGCCAGCAGGACGGGGGGAGGCTACGAGCAGTACTTC
.	TRBJ2-2	TRBV20-1	once	CSASPGQSGTGELFF	TGCAGTGCTAGCCCAGGGCAGTCGGGCACCGGGGAGCTGTTTTTT
.	TRBJ1-5	TRBV2	once	CASSRNWSQPQHF	TGTGCCAGCAGCCGTAACTGGAGTCAGCCCCAGCATTTT
.	TRBJ1-4	TRBV6-2/TRBV6-3	.	CASSSRAVTNEKLFF	TGTGCCAGCAGTTCCCGAGCGGTAACTAATGAAAAACTGTTTTTT
.	TRBJ2-5	TRBV6-1	.	CASSEDEVPGQGTQYF	TGTGCCAGCAGTGAAGACGAGGTACCGGGGCAAGGGACCCAGTACTTC
.	TRBJ2-1	TRBV11-3	.	CASSLKGGNEQFF	TGTGCCAGCAGCTTAAAAGGGGGCAATGAGCAGTTCTTC
.	TRBJ1-1	TRBV12-3/TRBV12-4	.	CASSLGPLNTEAFF	TGTGCCAGCAGTTTAGGGCCGCTGAACACTGAAGCTTTCTTT
.	TRBJ2-4	TRBV28	.	CASSSQLGNQYF	TGTGCCAGCAGTTCCCAACTAGGGAATCAGTACTTC
TRBD2	TRBJ2-3	TRBV20-1	few	CSASYTSGDDTQYF	TGCAGTGCTAGTTACACTAGCGGGGATGATACGCAGTATTTT
.	TRBJ2-7	TRBV10-3	.	CAISVAATEPEDEQYF	TGTGCCATCAGTGTTGCGGCGACGGAACCCGAAGATGAGCAGTACTTC
.	TRBJ2-7	TRBV10-3	.	CAIISTVRDGKYEQYF	TGTGCCATCATCTCCACAGTACGGGACGGGAAATACGAGCAGTACTTC